This T cell receptor (beta chain) is drawn from a study of post-analysis software for immune sequencing data. The CDR3 consists of 15 residues. Trimming pared 5 bases from V and 2 bases from J, leaving 16 bases between. Broader study findings: Five TRBV segments, TRBV5-6, TRBV5-1 and TRBV20-1 among them, were found more frequent in patients than controls.

Every TCR beta cDNA library bore unique molecular identifiers. Yield was 450,000 to 650,000 cDNA molecules from approximately 0.91 to 9.4 million T cells. TCRdb re-called the PCR reads through MiXCR, storing one row per CDR3 protein. The sample shows 380,000 or so distinct CDR3 sequences, around a third of them seen only once. A few counts support this clonotype. The antigen remains unidentified. Material for sequencing was blood. This receptor was obtained from a girl aged 5-17 years with multiple sclerosis. The chain joins TRBV12-3 or TRBV12-4 to TRBJ2-7; TRBD1 might be the D (6 bases). In DNA, the CDR3 is TGTGCCAGCAGTCCCTGGGGGCTTAACGCCTACGAGCAGTACTTC. It yields the protein CASSPWGLNAYEQYF.